Listed below are T cell receptor beta chains from one sample, sequenced in a study of breast tumors, draining lymph nodes, adjacent tissues. TCRdb ran MiXCR on the multiplex PCR reads and lists one entry per CDR3 protein. The profile covers about 270,000 distinct CDR3 sequences, with about 33% appearing a single time and roughly 1.1% taken by the ten largest. Sequencing used axillary lymph node tissue. The receptors originated from a female donor with breast cancer. Some clones in this sample may be carry-over from other donors' samples. Both conserved end residues are part of each CDR3. The D gene is left open where the match is weak. Rows give clone size only sometimes, using once, few, many, or a class for an expanded clone.

>TRBJ1-4|TRBV4-1|.|many
TGCGCCAGCAGCCAAGGGGACAAAAATGAAAAACTGTTTTTT
CASSQGDKNEKLFF
>TRBJ1-2|TRBV20-1|.|many
TGCAGTGCTATAGATTCACAGTATGGCTACACCTTC
CSAIDSQYGYTF
>TRBJ2-7|TRBV20-1|.|many
TGCAGTGCTAGTAGTCTTGTCAACTACGAGCAGTACTTC
CSASSLVNYEQYF
>TRBJ2-3|TRBV5-1|TRBD2|.
TGCGCCAGCAGCAAACTAGCGGGAGGCACAGATACGCAGTATTTT
CASSKLAGGTDTQYF
>TRBJ2-1|TRBV7-6|TRBD2|many
TGTGCCAGCAGCATGAGCGGGAACTACAATGAGCAGTTCTTC
CASSMSGNYNEQFF
>TRBJ2-1|TRBV4-2|TRBD2|many
TGTGCCAGCAGCCTAAGCGGAGCGGGAGACGGAGAGCAGTTCTTC
CASSLSGAGDGEQFF
>TRBJ2-2|TRBV20-1|TRBD2|.
TGCAGTGCTATCCTAGGACTAGCGGGAGGGCCCTTCGGGGAGCTGTTTTTT
CSAILGLAGGPFGELFF
>TRBJ2-4|TRBV20-1|.|.
TGCAGTGCTAGAGATGGACCCCTTTCCATGGGCGACATTCAGTACTTC
CSARDGPLSMGDIQYF
>TRBJ1-1|TRBV18|.|.
TGTGCCAGCTCACCGGGGACAAGGGATATTGAAGCTTTCTTT
CASSPGTRDIEAFF
>TRBJ2-2|TRBV11-3|TRBD1|many
TGTGCCAGCAGCTCTTGGACAGGGCTGAACACCGGGGAGCTGTTTTTT
CASSSWTGLNTGELFF
>TRBJ2-2|TRBV24-1|.|many
TGTGCCACCAGTGATACTCTGAACACCGGGGAGCTGTTTTTT
CATSDTLNTGELFF
>TRBJ1-6|TRBV5-6|.|many
TGTGCCAGCAGCTTGGTCGAGAATTCACCCCTCCACTTT
CASSLVENSPLHF
>TRBJ2-3|TRBV15|.|.
TGCGCCACCAGCAGAGATTGGTCCGCCACAGATACGCGGTATTTT
CATSRDWSATDTRYF
>TRBJ1-2|TRBV10-3|.|.
TGTGCCATCAGTGAGTCCCAGGGTATGGGAAACACCTTC
CAISESQGMGNTF
>TRBJ2-2|TRBV10-3|TRBD2|.
TGTGCCATCAGTGGGACTAGCGGGACGAACACCGGGGAGCTGTTTTTT
CAISGTSGTNTGELFF
>TRBJ2-7|TRBV7-6|.|many
TGTGCCAGCAGCTTAGCGGGAGGACAGTCTGAAGAGCAGTACTTC
CASSLAGGQSEEQYF
>TRBJ2-7|TRBV5-4|TRBD2|.
TGTGCCTGCAGCACAGGACTAGCGGAGTCTTACGAGCAGTACTTC
CACSTGLAESYEQYF
>TRBJ1-1|TRBV19|.|.
TGTGCCAGTAGACCGGGCCCCTCGAACACTGAAGCTTTCTTT
CASRPGPSNTEAFF
>TRBJ2-7|TRBV12-3/TRBV12-4|TRBD2|few
TGTGCCAGCAGTTTAAGTAGCGGGATTGGGGGCCGGCGGGAGCAGTACTTC
CASSLSSGIGGRREQYF
>TRBJ2-1|TRBV29-1|TRBD2|.
TGTGCCTGGGAGGGACTAGCGGGAGGTAGCTCCTACAATGAGCAGTTCTTC
CAWEGLAGGSSYNEQFF
>TRBJ2-7|TRBV7-8|TRBD1|many
TGTGCCAGCAGCTTACTATCCGGGACAGGGGACCACGAGCAGTACTTC
CASSLLSGTGDHEQYF
>TRBJ2-7|TRBV20-1|TRBD1|.
TGCAGTGCTAGATCCGGGACAGGGCCCTACGAGCAGTACTTC
CSARSGTGPYEQYF
>TRBJ2-1|TRBV19|TRBD2|many
TGTGCCAGTAGTAGGGATGCGGGAGGTCCCAATGAGCAGTTCTTC
CASSRDAGGPNEQFF
>TRBJ1-2|TRBV6-1|TRBD1|few
TGTGCCGGGAGGGTGGGGACAGGGAGCTCTGGCTACACCTTC
CAGRVGTGSSGYTF
>TRBJ2-5|TRBV5-6|TRBD2|many
TGTGCCAGCAGGGGGACTAGCGGGAAAAAAGAGACCCAGTACTTC
CASRGTSGKKETQYF
>TRBJ2-6|TRBV20-1|TRBD2|once
TGCAGCCGGGACGGGAGGGCGGGGAGCTCCTACGAGCAGTACTTTGGGGCCAACGTCCTGACTTTC
CSRDGRAGSSYEQYFGANVLTF
>TRBJ2-1|TRBV10-1|.|many
TGCGCCAGCAGTGAGTCGACTCTAAGGTCGGAGCAGTTCTTC
CASSESTLRSEQFF
>TRBJ2-7|TRBV6-1|TRBD1|.
TGTGCCAGCAGTGAACTTGTTTCCGGGGACAGATACGAGCAGTACTTC
CASSELVSGDRYEQYF
>TRBJ2-1|TRBV7-2|.|.
TGTGCCAGCAGCTTACTGATCGGGGAGGATGAGCAGTTCTTC
CASSLLIGEDEQFF
>TRBJ2-1|TRBV7-9|TRBD2|many
TGTGCCAGCAGCTTCTTCGCGGCAGCGGGAGTCGGCAATGAGCAGTTCTTC
CASSFFAAAGVGNEQFF
>TRBJ1-6|TRBV5-8|.|many
TGTGCCAGCAGCCGGGACACCTCACCCCTCCACTTT
CASSRDTSPLHF
>TRBJ2-6|TRBV11-3|.|.
TGTGCCAGCGGCTTACCCGGGGCCACCGTCCTGACTTTC
CASGLPGATVLTF
>TRBJ2-7|TRBV20-1|TRBD2|many
TGCAGTGCCGAGACTAGCGGGCCCTACGAGCAGTACTTC
CSAETSGPYEQYF
>TRBJ2-1|TRBV20-1|.|many
TGCAGTGCCCTGACCCCGCTCGGGGGCTCCTACAATGAGCAGTTCTTC
CSALTPLGGSYNEQFF
>TRBJ2-5|TRBV29-1|.|many
TGCAGCGTTGCGGGGGACAGAAAAGAGACCCAGTACTTC
CSVAGDRKETQYF
>TRBJ2-1|TRBV11-2|TRBD2|.
TGTGCCAGCAGCCAACGACTAGCGGCAGGGGCCTACAATAAGCAGTTCTTC
CASSQRLAAGAYNKQFF
>TRBJ2-3|TRBV11-1|TRBD2|many
TGTGCCAGCAGCTTAGAGGGACTAGCGGACCCCACAGATACGCAGTATTTT
CASSLEGLADPTDTQYF
>TRBJ1-6|TRBV20-1|TRBD1|many
TGCAGTGCTAGGCCGGGACAGTATAATTCACCCCTCCACTTT
CSARPGQYNSPLHF
>TRBJ2-3|TRBV19|.|.
TGTGCCAGTAGTATTACAGACCCGTCCTCCGGTACGCAGTATTTT
CASSITDPSSGTQYF
>TRBJ1-6|TRBV30|.|many
TGTGCCTGGAGTGAATTTGCCGGAAATTCACCCCTCCACTTT
CAWSEFAGNSPLHF
>TRBJ1-1|TRBV24-1|.|.
TGTGCCACCAGCACACACGCGAGCACTGAAGCTTTCTTT
CATSTHASTEAFF
>TRBJ2-5|TRBV20-1|.|many
TGCAGTGTGCTCAAGGCAGTGGAGACCCAGTACTTC
CSVLKAVETQYF
>TRBJ2-6|TRBV2|.|many
TGTGCCAGCAATGGACGGAACTCTGGGGCCAACGTCCTGACTTTC
CASNGRNSGANVLTF
>TRBJ2-7|TRBV30|.|.
TGTGCCTGGAGGCGGAGCGCAAACTACGAGCAGTACTTC
CAWRRSANYEQYF
>TRBJ2-5|TRBV7-6|.|once
TGTGCCAGCAGCTTAGCGGGGAGTTTTCTTGAGACCCAGTACTTC
CASSLAGSFLETQYF
>TRBJ2-2|TRBV18|.|.
TGTGCCAGCTCACCAGACCAGCCGGGCGGGGAGCTGTTTTTT
CASSPDQPGGELFF